This TCR beta chain is drawn from a study of T cell repertoires in cytomegalovirus infection. The overall study: Epitope selection comprised recently identified HLA-C-restricted CMV epitopes and well-studied HLA-B-restricted CMV epitopes. Matching HLA type and CMV infection were both indicated by public TCR beta signatures.

Study-wide results and limits: It was HLA-C-restricted CMV-specific TCR beta clonotypes that dominated the response ex vivo. People with CMV and the relevant HLA were identified by cumulative public TCR beta family frequency.

This clonotype has more than one count but fewer than ten. Its antigen is unidentified. CDR3 length: 15 residues. Trimming cost V 6 bases and J 3 bases; bases outside gene matches: 5. MiXCR, run by TCRdb on the reads, gives a single entry per CDR3 protein. Of around 500,000 distinct CDR3 sequences listed, about two fifths were seen once; the top ten hold about 41%. This TCR was sampled from a human donor in good health (CMV status not recorded). Some clones in this sample may be carry-over from other donors' samples. The chain employs TRBV12-3 or TRBV12-4 and TRBJ2-3; 11 bases line up with TRBD2. Sequenced here: cultured PBMCs, sampled from culture after CMV antigen stimulation. The CDR3 sequence is CASSRRTSGTDTQYF. CDR3 nucleotide sequence: TGTGCCAGCAGCCGTAGGACTAGCGGGACAGATACGCAGTATTTT.